This TCR beta chain was observed in a study of beta chain features in type 1 diabetes. The J segment lost 4 bases and the V segment lost 1 base, leaving 1 base of the junction unmatched. The germline V gene encodes CDR1 SGHTA and CDR2 FQGTGA. CDR3 length equals 14 residues. This clone showed up just a few times. What it recognizes is unknown. This CDR3 is also generated by other DNA sequences in the sample. Reverse transcription of all isolated RNA meant that expressed TCRB transcripts were sequenced. Naive, central memory and regulatory T cell samples averaged roughly 3.5 million immunoSEQ reads each. Sequencing was performed with immunoSEQ multiplex PCR; in TCRdb, only in-frame clones are kept and a portion is missing. The table has roughly 140,000 clones, about a tenth seen once. Averaging around 120 mL, one heparinised blood draw was given by each donor. The study's findings and limits: TCRB CDR3 length was moderately but significantly reduced in all four CD4+ subsets of Type 1 diabetes patients. Cells expressing TCR highly could be over-represented by cDNA sequencing.

The J gene is TRBJ2-3, the V gene TRBV7-3, with 8 positions matching TRBD2. The sequence was obtained from a man younger than 45 with type 1 diabetes. The material sequenced was central memory CD4+ T cells from blood. The CDR3 DNA is TGTGCCAGCAGCTTAAACGGGAGGGCAGATACGCAGTATTTT. Translation: CASSLNGRADTQYF.